A single sample is the source of the 31 T cell receptor beta chains below, sequenced in a study of CD8 T cells in Susac syndrome. The RNA input was 0.5 to 1 ug, and it was reverse transcribed with random hexamers. Each CDR3 protein is one row after TCRdb ran MiXCR on the immunoSEQ multiplex PCR reads. Among about 83,000 distinct CDR3 sequences listed, roughly 94% were seen once. The sequenced sample consisted of CD8+ T cells from PBMCs. The receptors originated from a human donor with Susac syndrome.

This chain joins TRBV27 and TRBJ2-3; D gene unclear. CDR1 is MNHEY, CDR2 SMNVEV, per germline (reference sequence). The CDR3 length is 13 residues. Trimming removed 0 bases from V and 6 bases from J, with 7 bases in between. CDR3 DNA: TGTGCCAGCAGTTTATCGCAAAGGGATACGCAGTATTTT. This sequence encodes CASSLSQRDTQYF.

The chain joins TRBV9 to TRBJ2-3; 11 bases map to TRBD2. Germline-derived CDR1 and CDR2 are SGDLS and YYNGEE. CDR3 size: 16 residues. V gave up 0 bases and J gave up 0 bases; unmatched junction bases: 0. The CDR3 nucleotides are TGTGCCAGCAGCGTAGGGACTAGCGGGAGCACAGATACGCAGTATTTT. Translated, it gives CASSVGTSGSTDTQYF.

The V call is TRBV9, the J call TRBJ2-1, with D possibly TRBD2 on 6 matching bases. The V and J ends lost 3 bases and 0 bases respectively, with 10 bases between them. The CDR3 runs to 15 residues. Germline CDR1 reads SGDLS; CDR2 reads YYNGEE. CDR3 amino acids: CASSGDFSSYNEQFF. Here the CDR3 DNA reads TGTGCCAGCAGCGGGGACTTTAGCTCCTACAATGAGCAGTTCTTC.

V and J are TRBV5-1 and TRBJ2-3, with a weak D call TRBD2 (5 bases). Germline CDR1 is SGHRS and CDR2 is YFSETQ. The length of the CDR3 is 16 residues. Trimming cost V 0 bases and J 0 bases, with 11 bases left between them. The CDR3 spells CASSLDPEDSTDTQYF. DNA of the CDR3: TGCGCCAGCAGCTTGGATCCGGAGGATAGCACAGATACGCAGTATTTT.

The gene calls are TRBV14 and TRBJ2-1; no reliable D call. CDR1 and CDR2 from the germline V gene are SGHDN and FVKESK. The CDR3 sequence is 13 residues long. Trimming took off 0 bases at V and 5 bases at J, with 5 bases between the two ends. CDR3 sequence reads: CASSQDSNNEQFF. CDR3 DNA: TGTGCCAGCAGCCAAGATTCCAACAATGAGCAGTTCTTC.

The J gene is TRBJ2-5, the V gene TRBV4-2; 7 bases are a match to TRBD2. This CDR3 comprises 15 residues. With 4 bases clipped from V and 1 base from J, the junction kept 6 bases outside the gene matches. Germline V gene sequence: CDR1 LGHNA, CDR2 YNFKEQ. CDR3 nucleotides: TGTGCCAGCAGCCCCGGAGCGGGGACCCAAGAGACCCAGTACTTC. Translation gives CASSPGAGTQETQYF.

The J gene is TRBJ2-5, the V gene TRBV9; D not certain. This CDR3 contains 15 residues. The germline CDR1 and CDR2 sequences are SGDLS and YYNGEE. V was pared by 0 bases and J by 5 bases, with 14 bases between. The CDR3 coding sequence is TGTGCCAGCAGCGTAGAGGCTTCCTTGGAGGAGACCCAGTACTTC. Amino acid sequence: CASSVEASLEETQYF.

The chain joins TRBV29-1 to TRBJ2-1, with 10 bases fitting TRBD2. The germline gives CDR1 SQVTM, CDR2 ANQGSEA. The CDR3 sequence is 14 residues long. Trimming took 4 bases from V and 10 from J; bases not matched to a gene: 10. CDR3 in amino acids: CSVGTSGSIREQFF. CDR3 DNA sequence: TGCAGCGTTGGGACTAGCGGCTCGATCAGGGAGCAGTTCTTC.

The chain links TRBV27 to TRBJ2-7; 8 bases agree with TRBD1. Germline assignment: CDR1 MNHEY and CDR2 SMNVEV (reference sequence). CDR3 length: 13 residues. V shed 7 bases and J 5 bases; nucleotides not matched to a gene: 7. The CDR3 DNA reads as TGTGCCAGCACTCGGACAGGGTACCACGAGCAGTACTTC. As protein: CASTRTGYHEQYF.

CDR3 sequence reads: CSARDLTSEQYF. In nucleotides, the CDR3 is TGCAGTGCTAGAGATCTGACCTCCGAGCAGTACTTC. The gene calls are TRBV20-1 and TRBJ2-7, with unresolved D. The V end lost 0 bases, the J end lost 6 bases, and 9 bases lay between the germline ends. The CDR3 is 12 amino acids. In germline, CDR1 is DFQATT, CDR2 SNEGSKA (reference sequence).

V usage is TRBV9 and J usage is TRBJ2-4, with 13 nucleotides matching TRBD2. Unmatched junction bases numbered 17, after V lost 0 bases and J lost 8 bases. The CDR3 runs 20 residues. Germline CDR1 and CDR2: SGDLS and YYNGEE. CDR3 sequence: CASSVGPPTSGRAGDDIQYF. CDR3 DNA sequence: TGTGCCAGCAGCGTAGGGCCTCCTACTAGCGGGAGGGCCGGTGACGACATTCAGTACTTC.

The CDR3 DNA reads as TGTGCCAGCAGCCAAGATTGGGGGGGCACTGAAGCTTTCTTT. This encodes CASSQDWGGTEAFF. The chain employs TRBV14 and TRBJ1-1; perhaps TRBD1 as D (5 bases). The V end lost 0 bases, the J end lost 4 bases, and 9 bases lay between the germline ends. Germline V gene data show CDR1 as SGHDN and CDR2 as FVKESK. CDR3 size: 14 residues.

The rearrangement links TRBV20-1 to TRBJ2-7; D not resolved. Trimming took 6 bases from V and 2 from J, leaving 17 bases between them. Per germline, CDR1 DFQATT and CDR2 SNEGSKA (reference sequence). This CDR3 region has 14 residues. The CDR3 loop reads CSAVRRLGPYEQYF. The CDR3 nucleotides read TGCAGTGCCGTACGGCGCCTCGGCCCCTACGAGCAGTACTTC.

The chain recombines TRBV27 with TRBJ1-2, with TRBD1 identical over 7 bases. From germline, CDR1 is MNHEY and CDR2 SMNVEV (reference sequence). The CDR3 is 13 residues long. The V segment lost 2 bases and the J segment 3 bases; nucleotides outside the gene matches: 0. The CDR3, as DNA: TGTGCCAGCAGTTTAGGGACAGACTATGGCTACACCTTC. Translated: CASSLGTDYGYTF.

The V call is TRBV4-3, the J call TRBJ2-7; D gene ambiguous. The CDR3 has 15 amino acids. Trimming cost V 1 base and J 4 bases, with 14 bases left between them. Germline values: CDR1 LGHNA, CDR2 YSLEER. The chain's CDR3 is CASSQGTELGYEQYF. The CDR3 DNA reads as TGCGCCAGCAGCCAAGGGACCGAGTTGGGTTACGAGCAGTACTTC.

The CDR3 bases are TGTGCCACTTGGGGGGGGACTGGGGCCAACGTCCTGACTTTC. Encoded protein: CATWGGTGANVLTF. V gene TRBV15 combines with J gene TRBJ2-6; 7 bases map to TRBD2. The junction had 4 bases not matched to a gene; V was cut back by 9 bases and J by 2 bases. The germline CDR1 and CDR2 sequences are LNHNV and YYDKDF (reference sequence). CDR3 length: 14 residues.

The chain recombines TRBV20-1 with TRBJ2-5, with TRBD2 matching 11 bases. CDR1 and CDR2 from the germline V gene are DFQATT and SNEGSKA (reference sequence). The CDR3 is 14 amino acids. The junction had 3 bases not matched to a gene; V was cut back by 2 bases and J by 4 bases. CDR3 loop: CSARLAGGSETQYF. In nucleotides, the CDR3 is TGCAGTGCTAGACTAGCGGGAGGTTCAGAGACCCAGTACTTC.

This sequence joins TRBV30 and TRBJ2-3, with 9 bases aligning to TRBD2. CDR1 and CDR2 from the germline V gene are GTSNPN and SVGIG (reference sequence). J lost 1 base, V lost 4 bases, and 3 bases had no gene match. CDR3 size: 14 residues. The CDR3 DNA reads TGTGCCTGGACCCGACTAGCGGGCACAGATACGCAGTATTTT. Protein product: CAWTRLAGTDTQYF.

V gene TRBV4-1 combines with J gene TRBJ1-2; the match to TRBD1 covers 7 bases. V was clipped by 0 bases and J by 5 bases; unmatched bases: 9. From germline, CDR1 is MGHRA and CDR2 YSYEKL. There are 16 residues in the CDR3. The CDR3 DNA sequence: TGCGCCAGCAGCCAAGAGGGACCGGGACAGCCTTATGGCTACACCTTC. Translated, it gives CASSQEGPGQPYGYTF.

The J gene is TRBJ2-7, the V gene TRBV20-1; 7 bases agree with TRBD2. The germline V gene encodes CDR1 DFQATT and CDR2 SNEGSKA (reference sequence). This CDR3 region has 13 residues. The junction had 4 bases not matched to a gene; V was cut back by 4 bases and J by 1 base. In DNA form, the CDR3 reads TGCAGTGCTAAAGGGAGGGAATCCTACGAGCAGTACTTC. Translation gives CSAKGRESYEQYF.

The V gene is TRBV28, the J gene TRBJ2-7, with 12 bases lining up with TRBD2. Losses at the gene ends were 5 bases for V and 5 bases for J; bases not matched to a gene: 7. From germline, CDR1 is MDHEN and CDR2 SYDVKM. The CDR3 spans 15 residues. This CDR3 is CASSMLTSGRDEQYF. CDR3 DNA sequence: TGTGCCAGCAGTATGTTGACTAGCGGGAGAGACGAGCAGTACTTC. The full variable domain, in which reference TRBV28 and TRBJ2-7 provide the parts outside the CDR3, is DVKVTQSSRYLVKRTGEKVFLECVQDMDHENMFWYRQDPGLGLRLIYFSYDVKMKEKGDIPEGYSVSREKKERFSLILESASTNQTSMYLCASSMLTSGRDEQYFGPGTRLTVT.

The V call is TRBV30, the J call TRBJ1-5; 9 nucleotides line up with TRBD1. Germline V gene data show CDR1 as GTSNPN and CDR2 as SVGIG (reference sequence). The junction had 6 bases not matched to a gene; V was cut back by 2 bases and J by 7 bases. CDR3 length: 14 amino acids. CDR3 loop: CAWSTGTGRQPQHF. CDR3 sequence (DNA): TGTGCCTGGAGTACTGGGACAGGGAGGCAGCCCCAGCATTTT.

The CDR3 reads CASSGFRESSYEQYF. As DNA, the CDR3 is TGTGCCAGCAGTGGATTTCGTGAGAGCTCCTACGAGCAGTACTTC. The gene calls are TRBV6-2 or TRBV6-3 and TRBJ2-7; unclear D gene. The CDR3 has 15 residues. The germline V gene has CDR1 MNHEY and CDR2 SVGEGT. The V and J ends lost 5 bases and 0 bases respectively, with 14 bases between them.

The chain recombines TRBV7-8 with TRBJ2-2; 10 bases match TRBD2. The CDR3 spans 18 residues. J gave up 0 bases and V 2 bases, and 6 bases lay outside the gene matches. CDR1 is SGHVS and CDR2 is FQNEAQ in the germline V gene. Here the CDR3 DNA reads TGTGCCAGCAGCTTATGGCTAGCGGGAGCCACGAACACCGGGGAGCTGTTTTTT. It is translated as CASSLWLAGATNTGELFF. Complete variable domain (other parts from reference TRBV7-8 and TRBJ2-2): GAGVSQSPRYKVAKRGQDVALRCDPISGHVSLFWYQQALGQGPEFLTYFQNEAQLDKSGLPSDRFFAERPEGSVSTLKIQRTQQEDSAVYLCASSLWLAGATNTGELFFGEGSRLTVL.

This clonotype has only one observation. The CDR3 nucleotides are TGTGCCAGCAGCCAAGAAGGCCTCGGAGATGAGCAGTTCTTC. It encodes CASSQEGLGDEQFF. The chain uses TRBV14 and TRBJ2-1; D remains unclear. The germline V gene has CDR1 SGHDN and CDR2 FVKESK. CDR3 length equals 14 residues. The germline V and J ends were trimmed by 0 bases and 8 bases, with 11 bases remaining between them.

The chain recombines TRBV15 with TRBJ1-5; unclear D gene. The germline gives CDR1 LNHNV, CDR2 YYDKDF (reference sequence). V dropped 6 bases and J dropped 2 bases, with 11 bases sitting between them. The CDR3 is made up of 14 amino acids. CDR3 coding DNA: TGTGCCACCAGACTGGGCGCCGGCAATCAGCCCCAGCATTTT. Protein sequence: CATRLGAGNQPQHF.

The chain is built from TRBV19 and TRBJ1-2, with a possible D match to TRBD1 (6 bases). V lost 3 bases and J 4 bases, leaving 12 bases between the germline ends. CDR1 and CDR2 (germline): LNHDA, SQIVND (reference sequence). This CDR3 region has 14 residues. The CDR3 nucleotides read TGTGCCAGTAGTATGCTGGCGGACAGCTATGGCTACACCTTC. This gives the protein CASSMLADSYGYTF.

The CDR3, as DNA: TGCAGTGCTAGAGATCATGCTAGCGGGAGGACCTACGAGCAGTACTTC. Its translation is CSARDHASGRTYEQYF. V usage is TRBV20-1 and J usage is TRBJ2-7, with 11 bases fitting TRBD2. Germline CDR1 is DFQATT and CDR2 is SNEGSKA (reference sequence). J was trimmed by 2 bases and V by 0 bases; bases with no gene match: 6. This CDR3 region has 16 residues.

The CDR3 region is CASSQDLVGYYEQYF. In nucleotides, the CDR3 is TGTGCCAGCAGCCAAGATTTGGTCGGATACTACGAGCAGTACTTC. The chain recombines TRBV3-1 with TRBJ2-7, with D hard to call. CDR3 size: 15 residues. Germline V gene sequence: CDR1 LGHDT, CDR2 YNNKEL (reference sequence). With 0 bases removed from V and 3 bases from J, the gap between germline ends came to 12 bases.

This chain connects TRBV28 to TRBJ1-2, with a weak D call TRBD1 (5 bases). Trimming left V 3 bases short and J 3 bases short, with 8 bases between. The CDR3 loop spans 13 amino acids. The V gene's germline CDR1 is MDHEN and CDR2 SYDVKM. The CDR3 coding sequence is TGTGCCAGCAGTTTGCGCAGGGACTATGGCTACACCTTC. Its protein product is CASSLRRDYGYTF.

The chain employs TRBV3-1 and TRBJ2-2, with D unclear. With 2 bases removed from V and 6 bases from J, the gap between germline ends came to 7 bases. The CDR3 sequence is 13 residues long. Germline CDR1 LGHDT, CDR2 YNNKEL (reference sequence). The CDR3 loop reads CASSQLGPGELFF. The CDR3 nucleotides are TGTGCCAGCAGCCAACTCGGGCCCGGGGAGCTGTTTTTT.